The sample holds a few counts of the clone carrying this T cell receptor (beta chain). Its antigen is unknown. Relative to the germline gene, one junction end is altered; a read error may explain this. The sample originates from a study of cytomegalovirus exposure and HLA in healthy donors. CDR1 is LNHDA, CDR2 SQIVND, per germline (reference sequence). The CDR3 is 14 residues long. This PCR relied on a set of 60 Vbeta primers and 13 Jbeta primers. Assay: immunoSEQ multiplex PCR; the TCRdb copy retains only in-frame clones and omits some. The table records 90,000 to 100,000 clones, about two thirds of them present only once. Overall study findings and caveats: Being productive about 90% or about 30% of the time was typical of most TCR beta V segments in an earlier analysis. The presence/absence work took it that sequencing depth was about the same across donors. Later analysis associated a missense DCLRE1C variant with TCR beta V- and J-gene trimming.

The sample comprised PBMCs. This TCR was sampled from a man aged 45 to 65 in good health and CMV-seronegative. V is TRBV19 and J is TRBJ1-4; possibly TRBD1 for D (5 bases). CDR3: CASSMGGTNEKLFF. Written as DNA, the CDR3 is TGTGCCAGCAGTATGGGGGGAACTAATGAAAAACTGTTTTTT. Combining the CDR3 with reference TRBV19 and TRBJ1-4 gives the whole variable domain DGGITQSPKYLFRKEGQNVTLSCEQNLNHDAMYWYRQDPGQGLRLIYYSQIVNDFQKGDIAEGYSVSREKKESFPLTVTSAQKNPTAFYLCASSMGGTNEKLFFGSGTQLSVL.